Each of the 8 T cell receptor beta chains below was sequenced from the same sample in a study of OX40 agonist ivuxolimab in advanced cancers. Sequenced by immunoSEQ multiplex PCR; TCRdb stores in-frame clones only, minus some. The sample includes about 36,000 clones, about 80% of them seen just once. Specimen: CD4+ or CD8+ T cells sorted from blood, collected in a trial of the OX40 agonist ivuxolimab. These receptors were taken from an adult with an advanced solid tumor such as melanoma, head and neck, liver or kidney cancer.

V gene TRBV2 combines with J gene TRBJ2-6; unclear D gene. Trimming removed 11 bases at V and 0 bases at J, with 17 bases between. CDR1 SNHLY and CDR2 FYNNEI come from the germline V gene. The CDR3 is 16 amino acids. CDR3 protein: CAAEVAGPSGANVLTF. Written as DNA, the CDR3 is TGTGCCGCCGAAGTGGCAGGTCCCTCTGGGGCCAACGTCCTGACTTTC.

The chain combines TRBV19 with TRBJ1-1, with unresolved D. V lost 6 bases to trimming and J lost 1 base, with 9 bases between them. CDR1 LNHDA and CDR2 SQIVND come from the germline V gene (reference sequence). The CDR3 is 13 residues long. CDR3 DNA sequence: TGTGCCAGTAGCTCTCGACGGAACACTGAAGCTTTCTTT. It encodes CASSSRRNTEAFF.

As concerns this clone: One end of the junction varies from germline; a read error may be responsible. Distinct nucleotide sequences in the sample also encode this CDR3. The gene calls are TRBV9 and TRBJ2-6; TRBD1 matches at 8 bases. Germline CDR1 and CDR2: SGDLS and YYNGEE. This CDR3 contains 17 residues. The CDR3 loop reads CASSVGQVFSGANVLTF. As DNA, the CDR3 is TGTGCCAGCAGCGTGGGACAGGTTTTTTCTGGGGCCAACGTCCTGACCTTC.

V and J are TRBV5-1 and TRBJ2-5, with D tentatively TRBD1 or TRBD2 (7 bases each). V was shortened by 4 bases and J by 6 bases, with 13 bases between the two germline ends. Germline CDR1 SGHRS, CDR2 YFSETQ. The CDR3 contains 13 residues. Written as DNA, the CDR3 is TGCGCCAGCAGCCGGACTAGGGGGCAGACCCAGTACTTC. Translating it yields CASSRTRGQTQYF.

The chain carries TRBV18 and TRBJ1-1; 10 bases fit TRBD1. Germline CDR1 and CDR2: KGHSH and LQKENI. The junction had 6 bases not matched to a gene; V was cut back by 4 bases and J by 1 base. This CDR3 region has 16 residues. The CDR3 is CASSRTGTGENTEAFF. CDR3 coding DNA: TGTGCCAGCTCACGAACCGGGACAGGGGAGAACACTGAAGCTTTCTTT. The whole variable domain, remainder taken from reference TRBV18 and TRBJ1-1, is NAGVMQNPRHLVRRRGQEARLRCSPMKGHSHVYWYRQLPEEGLKFMVYLQKENIIDESGMPKERFSAEFPKEGPSILRIQQVVRGDSAAYFCASSRTGTGENTEAFFGQGTRLTVV.

The rearrangement uses TRBV19 and TRBJ2-4; D remains unclear. Germline CDR1 LNHDA, CDR2 SQIVND (reference sequence). Trimming cost V 4 bases and J 0 bases, with 10 bases left between them. The CDR3 has 15 amino acids. CDR3 bases: TGTGCCAGTAGTAGTACAACCATAGCCAAAAACATTCAGTACTTC. Its translation is CASSSTTIAKNIQYF.

The CDR3 region is CASSLGTSQRVRAFF. CDR3 DNA: TGTGCCAGCAGCTTAGGGACATCGCAGAGGGTCCGGGCTTTCTTT. The V gene is TRBV7-8, the J gene TRBJ1-1; D is possibly TRBD1 (5 bases). The germline V and J ends were trimmed by 1 base and 11 bases, with 20 bases remaining between them. Germline-derived CDR1 and CDR2 are SGHVS and FQNEAQ. The CDR3 is made up of 15 amino acids.

The J gene is TRBJ2-1, the V gene TRBV6-1; TRBD2 matches 8 bases. Trimming at V came to 2 bases and at J to 9 bases, leaving 3 bases not matched to a gene. CDR1 is MNHNS and CDR2 is SASEGT in the germline V gene. There are 13 residues in the CDR3. For the CDR3, the DNA is TGTGCCAGCAGTGAACGGGAGGGTGCTGAGCAGTTCTTC. Amino acid sequence: CASSEREGAEQFF.